Below are 19 T cell receptor beta chains sequenced from a single sample in a study of patients and donors after allogeneic stem cell transplantation. Each CDR3 protein gets one entry after TCRdb re-called the RT-PCR reads with MiXCR. In the table there are roughly 880,000 distinct CDR3 sequences, more than 15% of which are singletons. The sample comprised blood, either unsorted or a sorted T cell fraction (not recorded which). Source of these receptors: a human donor who was either an allogeneic HSCT recipient or a stem cell or donor lymphocyte infusion donor (not recorded which). It is not recorded whose cells these are; they may come from a transplant donor.

This clonotype was detected a few times. This chain connects TRBV4-2 to TRBJ1-5; D not resolved. The CDR3 has 15 residues. The V end was cut by 7 bases, the J end by 3 bases, with 16 bases between. Germline V lookup: CDR1 LGHNA, CDR2 YNFKEQ. This CDR3 reads CASTLEVGPNQPQHF. CDR3 DNA sequence: TGTGCCAGCACCCTAGAGGTCGGACCCAATCAGCCCCAGCATTTT.

The V call is TRBV7-9, the J call TRBJ2-1; TRBD2 matches at 15 bases. Germline loops: CDR1 SEHNR, CDR2 FQNEAQ (reference sequence). The CDR3 consists of 15 residues. V lost 5 bases and J lost 8; bases outside the gene matches: 4. In nucleotides, the CDR3 is TGTGCCAGCAGCGCCGGACTAGCGGGAGGGGATGAGCAGTTCTTC. This gives the protein CASSAGLAGGDEQFF. The variable domain in full, completed from reference TRBV7-9 and TRBJ2-1, reads DTGVSQNPRHKITKRGQNVTFRCDPISEHNRLYWYRQTLGQGPEFLTYFQNEAQLEKSRLLSDRFSAERPKGSFSTLEIQRTEQGDSAMYLCASSAGLAGGDEQFFGPGTRLTVL.

CDR3 in DNA: TGCAGTGCACCCGGACAGGGATTCTATGGCTACACCTTC. Its translation is CSAPGQGFYGYTF. J is TRBJ1-2 and V is TRBV20-1; TRBD1 aligns across 8 bases. Per germline, CDR1 DFQATT and CDR2 SNEGSKA (reference sequence). J lost 4 bases, V lost 6 bases, and 7 bases had no gene match. The CDR3 has 13 amino acids.

This chain uses TRBV6-1 with TRBJ2-2; D may be TRBD2 (6 bases). V lost 5 bases, J lost 6 bases, and 19 bases lay in between. There are 16 residues in the CDR3. Germline lookup yields CDR1 MNHNS and CDR2 SASEGT. For the CDR3, the DNA is TGTGCCAGCAGTCCTCCTTCGGGACTCGGTGCCGGGGAGCTGTTTTTT. Its translation is CASSPPSGLGAGELFF.

This chain links TRBV29-1 with TRBJ1-1; 7 positions agree with TRBD1. Germline V gene sequence: CDR1 SQVTM, CDR2 ANQGSEA. With 7 bases clipped from V and 8 bases from J, the junction kept 4 bases outside the gene matches. The CDR3 runs 10 residues. The CDR3 DNA is TGCAGCGGGGGACAGCCCGAAGCTTTCTTT. Translating it yields CSGGQPEAFF.

This clonotype was found many times. The genes are TRBV20-1 and TRBJ2-1; maybe TRBD2 (7 bases). V gave up 7 bases and J gave up 2 bases, with 12 bases separating them. Germline loops: CDR1 DFQATT, CDR2 SNEGSKA (reference sequence). The CDR3 loop spans 13 amino acids. The CDR3: CSGRGTTYNEQFF. CDR3 nucleotide sequence: TGCAGTGGGCGGGGGACAACCTACAATGAGCAGTTCTTC.

The chain uses TRBV15 and TRBJ1-2; 7 nucleotides agree with TRBD1. The CDR3 length is 16 residues. Germline CDR1 reads LNHNV; CDR2 reads YYDKDF (reference sequence). J was trimmed by 1 base and V by 0 bases; bases with no gene match: 5. CDR3 sequence reads: CATSREVTGLNYGYTF. As DNA, the CDR3 is TGTGCCACCAGCAGAGAGGTGACAGGGCTTAACTATGGCTACACCTTC.

The CDR3: CASSERRLAGSDEQYF. The CDR3 coding sequence is TGTGCCAGCAGTGAACGGAGGCTAGCGGGGAGTGACGAGCAGTACTTC. The chain carries TRBV2 and TRBJ2-7, with TRBD2 matching over 9 bases. The CDR3 length is 16 residues. V shed 2 bases and J 5 bases; nucleotides not matched to a gene: 10. Germline CDR1 and CDR2: SNHLY and FYNNEI. Full variable domain (outside the CDR3, taken from reference TRBV2 and TRBJ2-7): EPEVTQTPSHQVTQMGQEVILRCVPISNHLYFYWYRQILGQKVEFLVSFYNNEISEKSEIFDDQFSVERPDGSNFTLKIRSTKLEDSAMYFCASSERRLAGSDEQYFGPGTRLTVT.

This clonotype was seen ten or more times. One junction end does not reproduce the germline sequence, and a read error may be involved. The chain links TRBV5-1 to TRBJ1-2; perhaps TRBD1 as D (5 bases). The germline CDR1 and CDR2 sequences are SGHRS and YFSETQ. This CDR3 contains 14 residues. The CDR3: CASSLGQGSYGYTF. The CDR3 DNA reads as TGTGCCAGCAGCTTAGGTCAGGGTAGCTATGGCTACACCTTC.

There are a few counts of this clonotype. DNA for the CDR3: TGTGCCAGCAGTTTATTGTCAGGGAAATTGAATGGCTACACCTTC. This translates into CASSLLSGKLNGYTF. This chain joins TRBV12-3 or TRBV12-4 and TRBJ1-2, with a possible D match to TRBD1 (5 bases). CDR3 length: 15 amino acids. Deletions cut 2 bases from V and 6 bases from J, with 16 bases between.

This clonotype has a handful of counts. The chain employs TRBV5-5 and TRBJ1-1; D is ambiguous. This CDR3 has 12 amino acids. Germline V gene sequence: CDR1 SGHKS, CDR2 YYEKEE (reference sequence). V was clipped by 4 bases and J by 7 bases, with 11 bases between them. The CDR3 is CASSPSGIEAFF. In DNA form, the CDR3 reads TGTGCCAGCAGCCCGAGCGGGATTGAAGCTTTCTTT.

This clonotype was picked up a small number of times. The V and J genes are TRBV25-1 and TRBJ2-1; 10 bases are shared with TRBD1. Looked up from germline, CDR1 is MGHDK and CDR2 is SYGVNS. With V trimmed by 1 base and J by 9 bases, 9 bases remained unmatched. The CDR3 sequence is 16 residues long. The CDR3 bases are TGTGCCAGCAGTGAATCTGCGGGACAGGGGTCGGGTGAGCAGTTCTTC. It yields the protein CASSESAGQGSGEQFF.

This clonotype was seen a handful of times. The chain combines TRBV7-2 with TRBJ1-3; D gene unclear. The CDR3 extends over 11 amino acids. Germline V lookup: CDR1 SGHTA, CDR2 FQGNSA. Trimming shortened V by 6 bases and J by 8 bases, and 8 bases separated the two germline ends. As DNA, the CDR3 is TGTGCCAGCAGTATAATGGACACCATATATTTT. Translation gives CASSIMDTIYF.

This rearrangement joins TRBV7-9 to TRBJ1-1; unclear D gene. The CDR3 is 15 amino acids. V was pared by 5 bases and J by 1 base, with 14 bases between. The V gene's germline CDR1 is SEHNR and CDR2 FQNEAQ (reference sequence). DNA of the CDR3: TGTGCCAGCAGCCCTACCCGGCAGAAGAACACTGAAGCTTTCTTT. It yields the protein CASSPTRQKNTEAFF.

This clonotype has a handful of counts. This chain uses TRBV5-4 with TRBJ1-1, with 10 bases fitting TRBD1. This CDR3 is built from 15 residues. V lost 7 bases and J lost 1; bases outside the gene matches: 7. Germline lookup yields CDR1 SGHNT and CDR2 YYREEE (reference sequence). CDR3 amino acids: CASGVGTGANTEAFF. Here the CDR3 DNA reads TGTGCCAGCGGGGTGGGGACAGGGGCGAACACTGAAGCTTTCTTT.

This clonotype turned up a few times. The CDR3 bases are TGTGCCACCAGCAGAGCCTCCGGGCGGGGGAACACTGAAGCTTTCTTT. Its protein is CATSRASGRGNTEAFF. The chain couples TRBV15 to TRBJ1-1; no reliable D call. From germline, CDR1 is LNHNV and CDR2 YYDKDF (reference sequence). V gave up 1 base and J gave up 1 base, with 13 bases separating them. The CDR3 consists of 16 residues.

V and J are TRBV6-2 or TRBV6-3 and TRBJ2-3, with 10 bases matching TRBD1. This CDR3 spans 17 amino acids. CDR1 MNHEY and CDR2 SVGEGT come from the germline V gene. Trimming cost V 6 bases and J 4 bases; bases outside gene matches: 13. The CDR3 protein is CASSSFRQGAFSDTQYF. The CDR3 DNA is TGTGCCAGCAGCTCTTTTAGACAGGGGGCGTTTTCAGATACGCAGTATTTT.

This clonotype was seen only a few times. The chain combines TRBV27 with TRBJ1-2, with a tentative D call TRBD1 (5 bases). CDR3 length: 16 residues. Germline assignment: CDR1 MNHEY and CDR2 SMNVEV (reference sequence). Trimming took 3 bases from V and 4 from J, leaving 18 bases between them. CDR3 amino acids: CASSFSRAPLSYGYTF. For the CDR3, the DNA is TGTGCCAGCAGTTTTAGCAGGGCCCCCCTCTCCTATGGCTACACCTTC.

The V and J genes are TRBV3-1 and TRBJ1-1; TRBD1 matches at 9 bases. With V trimmed by 1 base and J by 7 bases, 10 bases remained unmatched. This CDR3 comprises 16 residues. CDR1 is LGHDT and CDR2 is YNNKEL in the germline V gene (reference sequence). The CDR3 loop is CASSQGPWTGADEAFF. Here the CDR3 DNA reads TGTGCCAGCAGCCAAGGCCCATGGACAGGGGCGGATGAAGCTTTCTTT. The whole variable domain, filled in from reference TRBV3-1 and TRBJ1-1, reads DTAVSQTPKYLVTQMGNDKSIKCEQNLGHDTMYWYKQDSKKFLKIMFSYNNKELIINETVPNRFSPKSPDKAHLNLHINSLELGDSAVYFCASSQGPWTGADEAFFGQGTRLTVV.